The 20 T cell receptor beta chains in this list originate from one sample, sequenced in a study of blood T cell repertoires in COVID-19. Clones were read by immunoSEQ multiplex PCR, and TCRdb kept only the in-frame ones, dropping some. The sample includes 400,000 to 450,000 clones, 80% to 95% of them seen just once. The source material was PBMCs or T cells enriched from blood (not recorded which). These receptors all come from a young man who had recovered from COVID-19.

The CDR3 spells CASSSPNFSNQPQHF. CDR3 DNA: TGTGCCAGCAGTTCCCCCAACTTTAGCAATCAGCCCCAGCATTTT. The chain joins TRBV28 to TRBJ1-5; no definite D call. CDR3 length equals 15 residues. Trimming removed 4 bases at V and 0 bases at J, with 10 bases between. CDR1 and CDR2 (germline): MDHEN, SYDVKM.

This sequence joins TRBV18 and TRBJ2-7; a weak D match, TRBD1 (6 bases). Germline CDR1 is KGHSH and CDR2 is LQKENI. V was clipped by 2 bases and J by 3 bases, with 8 bases between them. CDR3 size: 13 residues. The CDR3 sequence is CASSPTDSYEQYF. The CDR3 DNA sequence: TGTGCCAGCTCACCAACGGACAGCTACGAGCAGTACTTC.

The V and J genes are TRBV7-8 and TRBJ2-5; 7 bases match TRBD1. V lost 3 bases, J lost 3 bases, and 10 bases stayed unmatched. In germline, CDR1 is SGHVS, CDR2 FQNEAQ. CDR3 size: 16 residues. The CDR3 coding sequence is TGTGCCAGCAGCTTCCCAGTTGTACAGGGGAAAGAGACCCAGTACTTC. It yields the protein CASSFPVVQGKETQYF.

V gene TRBV30 combines with J gene TRBJ2-7, with 7 bases that match TRBD1. Germline V CDR1 and CDR2: GTSNPN, SVGIG (reference sequence). This CDR3 comprises 14 residues. V lost 1 base and J lost 6; bases outside the gene matches: 9. The CDR3 here is CAWSGKTGVGEQYF. CDR3 DNA: TGTGCCTGGAGTGGAAAAACAGGGGTGGGCGAGCAGTACTTC. Full variable domain (remainder filled in from reference TRBV30 and TRBJ2-7): SQTIHQWPATLVQPVGSPLSLECTVEGTSNPNLYWYRQAAGRGLQLLFYSVGIGQISSEVPQNLSASRPQDRQFILSSKKLLLSDSGFYLCAWSGKTGVGEQYFGPGTRLTVT.

The rearrangement uses TRBV10-3 and TRBJ1-2, with D uncertain. Germline loops: CDR1 ENHRY, CDR2 SYGVKD. V was trimmed by 8 bases and J by 7 bases, leaving 20 bases between them. This CDR3 has 14 residues. As DNA, the CDR3 is TGTGCCATCCGATTCACCACCAACAATGTTGGCTACACCTTC. Its translation is CAIRFTTNNVGYTF.

The CDR3 DNA follows: TGTGCCAGCAGCTTGCTCGGGGGGGACGGATATGAAAAACTGTTTTTT. Amino acid sequence: CASSLLGGDGYEKLFF. This chain connects TRBV5-5 to TRBJ1-4; D may be TRBD1 (5 bases). The CDR3 covers 16 residues. Deletions cut 1 base from V and 6 bases from J, with 16 bases between. The germline gives CDR1 SGHKS, CDR2 YYEKEE (reference sequence). Supplemented by reference TRBV5-5 and TRBJ1-4, the full variable domain reads DAGVTQSPTHLIKTRGQQVTLRCSPISGHKSVSWYQQVLGQGPQFIFQYYEKEERGRGNFPDRFSARQFPNYSSELNVNALLLGDSALYLCASSLLGGDGYEKLFFGSGTQLSVL.

This chain uses TRBV2 with TRBJ1-3; D unclear. Trimming took 6 bases from V and 1 from J, leaving 13 bases between them. CDR1 is SNHLY and CDR2 is FYNNEI in the germline V gene. This CDR3 is 15 amino acids long. The CDR3 bases are TGTGCCAGCAGGGGAGGGCGAGGGTCTGGAAACACCATATATTTT. Its protein is CASRGGRGSGNTIYF.

The J gene is TRBJ2-3, the V gene TRBV4-1; 7 positions match TRBD2. The ends lost 4 bases at V and 4 bases at J; junction bases unmatched: 5. Germline CDR1 reads MGHRA; CDR2 reads YSYEKL. CDR3 length: 14 amino acids. CDR3 nucleotides: TGCGCCAGCAGCCCAAGCGGGGCAGCAGATACGCAGTATTTT. It codes for CASSPSGAADTQYF.

The chain employs TRBV3-1 (or the pseudogene TRBV3-2) and TRBJ2-6; maybe TRBD1 (6 bases). In germline, CDR1 is LGHDT, CDR2 YNNKEL (reference sequence). Trimming stripped 1 base from V and 3 bases from J, with 10 bases between. The CDR3 is 16 amino acids. DNA for the CDR3: TGTGCCAGCAGCCAAGCCGCAGGGGTTGGGGCCAACGTCCTGACTTTC. Protein sequence: CASSQAAGVGANVLTF.

The chain is built from TRBV18 and TRBJ2-5; TRBD2 is a possible D gene (6 bases). This CDR3 is 14 amino acids long. Between the trimmed V and J ends, which lost 6 bases and 5 bases, there was a span of 16 bases. Germline V gene data show CDR1 as KGHSH and CDR2 as LQKENI. This chain's CDR3 is CASSEGRTIETQYF. CDR3 DNA: TGTGCCAGCTCTGAAGGACGGACTATTGAGACCCAGTACTTC.

The chain uses TRBV5-1 and TRBJ1-3; D is uncertain. Germline V gene data show CDR1 as SGHRS and CDR2 as YFSETQ. The CDR3 is 16 amino acids. V dropped 0 bases and J dropped 2 bases, with 12 bases sitting between them. DNA for the CDR3: TGCGCCAGCAGCTTGGGGGCCTTAACCACTGGAAACACCATATATTTT. Amino acid sequence: CASSLGALTTGNTIYF.

In its sample, this clone was seen a few times. This sequence joins TRBV7-9 and TRBJ1-1; TRBD1 matches 8 bases. The CDR3 extends over 14 amino acids. Germline V CDR1 and CDR2: SEHNR, FQNEAQ (reference sequence). The J segment lost 3 bases and the V segment lost 5 bases, leaving 5 bases of the junction unmatched. The CDR3 is CASSLQGAYTEAFF. The CDR3 DNA sequence: TGTGCCAGCAGCCTTCAGGGGGCGTACACTGAAGCTTTCTTT.

V is TRBV24-1 and J is TRBJ1-5; 7 bases are shared with TRBD1. V gave up 9 bases and J gave up 0 bases; unmatched junction bases: 4. The CDR3 sequence is 14 residues long. Per germline, CDR1 KGHDR and CDR2 SFDVKD. The CDR3, as DNA: TGTGCCACCGGGACAGAGTATAGCAATCAGCCCCAGCATTTT. Protein sequence: CATGTEYSNQPQHF.

The chain combines TRBV3-1 (or the pseudogene TRBV3-2) with TRBJ1-1; no clear D gene. V was cut by 3 bases and J by 1 base, with 6 bases left in between. The germline V gene has CDR1 LGHDT and CDR2 YNNKEL (reference sequence). The CDR3 extends over 13 amino acids. CDR3: CASSQGENTEAFF. CDR3 coding DNA: TGTGCCAGCAGCCAGGGCGAGAACACTGAAGCTTTCTTT.

The chain links TRBV27 to TRBJ1-6; 7 bases map to TRBD1. The CDR3 runs 16 residues. The V and J ends lost 6 bases and 6 bases, in that order; junction bases with no gene match: 11. The germline CDR1 and CDR2 sequences are MNHEY and SMNVEV (reference sequence). Here the CDR3 reads CASSGVQGISNSPLHF. The CDR3 DNA is TGTGCCAGCAGCGGCGTACAGGGGATCAGTAATTCACCCCTCCACTTT.

The chain recombines TRBV6-5 with TRBJ2-2, with D tentatively TRBD1 (6 bases). V dropped 2 bases and J dropped 6 bases, with 16 bases sitting between them. The CDR3 sequence is 16 residues long. Germline CDR1 is MNHEY and CDR2 is SVGAGI. The CDR3 reads CASSYHPPGEPGELFF. The CDR3, as DNA: TGTGCCAGCAGTTACCACCCGCCAGGGGAGCCCGGGGAGCTGTTTTTT.

In regard to this clone: This sample includes further DNA sequences coding for the same CDR3. CDR3 bases: TGTGCCAGCAGTTCGGTCAACACTGAAGCTTTCTTT. It codes for CASSSVNTEAFF. The chain employs TRBV6-2 or TRBV6-3 and TRBJ1-1, with D unresolved. The CDR3 totals 12 residues. V was trimmed by 4 bases and J by 2 bases, leaving 5 bases between them. CDR1 and CDR2 from the germline V gene are MNHEY and SVGEGT.

This sequence joins TRBV15 and TRBJ2-1; a weak D match, TRBD2 (5 bases). This CDR3 contains 17 residues. Germline V CDR1 and CDR2: LNHNV, YYDKDF (reference sequence). The V and J ends lost 1 base and 2 bases respectively, with 15 bases between them. The CDR3 here is CATSRALPRRAYNEQFF. The CDR3 DNA reads as TGTGCCACCAGCAGAGCCCTTCCCCGGCGGGCCTACAATGAGCAGTTCTTC.

The chain couples TRBV14 to TRBJ2-7; TRBD1 matches at 7 bases. The V and J ends lost 4 bases and 3 bases, in that order; junction bases with no gene match: 9. The CDR3 runs 15 residues. Germline V gene sequence: CDR1 SGHDN, CDR2 FVKESK. This CDR3 is CASSLGTVLFYEQYF. CDR3 in DNA: TGTGCCAGCAGCCTTGGGACAGTTTTGTTCTACGAGCAGTACTTC.

The V and J genes are TRBV11-3 and TRBJ2-7, with a possible D match to TRBD1 (6 bases). The CDR3 is 15 residues long. Germline values: CDR1 SGHNT, CDR2 YENEEA. Trimming removed 1 base at V and 2 bases at J, with 12 bases between. CDR3 protein: CASSLGDGTTYEQYF. For the CDR3, the DNA is TGTGCCAGCAGCTTAGGAGACGGGACAACCTACGAGCAGTACTTC.